A selection of T cell receptor beta chains follows, all from one sample in a study of beta chain features in type 1 diabetes. The method was immunoSEQ multiplex PCR; TCRdb's version includes in-frame clones alone and lacks a portion of them. Here the sample spans under 300,000 clones, around 20% being singletons. Material for sequencing was naive CD4+ T cells from blood. The source is a woman aged 40-49 years with type 1 diabetes. Both conserved end residues are part of each CDR3. The order of the fields is J gene, clone size, V gene, CDR3 protein. Not all rows give a size; the values are once, few, many and, for expanded clones, a class.

>TRBJ1-6|few|TRBV6-5
CASLSGTANSPLHF
>TRBJ2-7|NA|TRBV4-3
CASSLTASGGYEQYF
>TRBJ2-7|few|TRBV9
CASSPQGQGTYEQYF
>TRBJ1-1|NA|TRBV9
CASSVDGGVNTEAFF
>TRBJ2-1|NA|TRBV2
CASGAGTSGDNEQFF
>TRBJ2-1|few|TRBV19
CASTIYGQGEYNEQFF
>TRBJ2-3|NA|TRBV4-1
CASSPTPTGNTQYF
>TRBJ1-2|NA|TRBV7-2
CASSLEAQGRSGYTF
>TRBJ2-1|few|TRBV9
CASSVNRGEQFF
>TRBJ2-7|NA|TRBV28
CASTKSGAKIYEQYF
>TRBJ2-7|few|TRBV4-2
CASSQPERGVYEQYF
>TRBJ2-1|few|TRBV19
CASSMTPFTNEQFF
>TRBJ1-5|once|TRBV7-2
CASSFRDRPQHF
>TRBJ1-2|few|TRBV30
CAWSVPGFYGYTF
>TRBJ1-1|NA|TRBV2
CASSGTEGNTEAFF
>TRBJ1-2|NA|TRBV7-3
CASSPRAGDGYTF
>TRBJ2-7|few|TRBV5-1
CASSLDRYEQYF
>TRBJ2-1|NA|TRBV9
CASSVESGENEQFF
>TRBJ1-2|NA|TRBV4-1
CASSHRQGDNYGYTF
>TRBJ1-1|NA|TRBV29-1
CSVDRGTEAFF
>TRBJ1-5|few|TRBV27
CASSFDPAGGQPQHF
>TRBJ2-1|few|TRBV28
CASSDPGLFPGNEQFF
>TRBJ1-2|NA|TRBV4-3
CASSQSVAGGDGYTF